The 24 T cell receptor beta chains given below trace back to one sample, sequenced in a study of blood T cell repertoires in COVID-19. The assay was immunoSEQ multiplex PCR, and TCRdb's table has in-frame clones only and misses some. The data hold about 390,000 clones, with around 87% observed a single time. The sample consisted of peripheral blood. The receptors originated from an older woman with COVID-19, enrolled during active disease.

V is TRBV7-9 and J is TRBJ1-1; TRBD1 aligns across 8 bases. J gave up 7 bases and V 3 bases, and 4 bases lay outside the gene matches. The germline gives CDR1 SEHNR, CDR2 FQNEAQ (reference sequence). This CDR3 comprises 13 residues. The CDR3 sequence: CASSLGQVSEAFF. The CDR3 bases are TGTGCCAGCAGCTTGGGACAGGTCAGTGAAGCTTTCTTT.

This clone turned up a few times. The chain joins TRBV3-1 (or the pseudogene TRBV3-2) to TRBJ1-2; no clear D gene. V lost 4 bases and J 4 bases, leaving 16 bases between the germline ends. Germline values: CDR1 LGHDT, CDR2 YNNKEL (reference sequence). This CDR3 region has 15 residues. This CDR3 is CASSPSGIDGYGYTF. The CDR3 DNA sequence: TGTGCCAGCAGCCCCTCCGGGATTGACGGCTATGGCTACACCTTC.

This clone was seen a few times. The chain links TRBV19 to TRBJ2-1; 10 bases align to TRBD1. Germline trimming cut 0 bases from V and 12 bases from J; bases unmatched to any gene: 11. Germline V gene sequence: CDR1 LNHDA, CDR2 SQIVND (reference sequence). This CDR3 spans 16 amino acids. CDR3 nucleotide sequence: TGTGCCAGTAGTATAGATGGGACAGGGGAACCAATTTGGCAGTTCTTC. Protein sequence: CASSIDGTGEPIWQFF.

V is TRBV7-8 and J is TRBJ1-2; D not resolved. Germline CDR1 reads SGHVS; CDR2 reads FQNEAQ. The CDR3 is made up of 14 amino acids. V lost 1 base and J 0 bases, leaving 6 bases between the germline ends. The chain's CDR3 is CASSLERANYGYTF. CDR3 coding DNA: TGTGCCAGCAGCTTAGAGCGAGCTAACTATGGCTACACCTTC.

This clone appeared once. This sequence joins TRBV15 and TRBJ1-5, with no clear D. This CDR3 has 14 residues. Germline V gene data show CDR1 as LNHNV and CDR2 as YYDKDF (reference sequence). V dropped 5 bases and J dropped 11 bases, with 19 bases sitting between them. The CDR3 protein is CATSLDGSGMSQHF. For the CDR3, the DNA is TGTGCCACCAGCCTGGACGGGTCCGGGATGTCCCAGCATTTT.

V usage is TRBV19 and J usage is TRBJ2-3; possibly TRBD2 for D (6 bases). This CDR3 is built from 16 residues. The germline V and J ends were trimmed by 2 bases and 0 bases, with 12 bases remaining between them. Germline-derived CDR1 and CDR2 are LNHDA and SQIVND (reference sequence). Written as DNA, the CDR3 is TGTGCCAGTAGTATATCGGGGAGGACTAGCACAGATACGCAGTATTTT. Encoded protein: CASSISGRTSTDTQYF.

This clone appeared a few times. The chain combines TRBV2 with TRBJ2-7, with D maybe TRBD1 (5 bases). This CDR3 is built from 12 residues. CDR1 is SNHLY and CDR2 is FYNNEI in the germline V gene. V was cut by 1 base and J by 7 bases, with 8 bases left in between. As DNA, the CDR3 is TGTGCCAGCAGTGAAGGACCAGGGGAGCAGTACTTC. As protein: CASSEGPGEQYF.

CDR3 amino acids: CASSLSTGTGRSGYTF. The CDR3 DNA is TGTGCCAGCAGCTTAAGTACGGGGACAGGGCGTTCAGGCTACACCTTC. The chain carries TRBV7-9 and TRBJ1-2; TRBD1 aligns across 9 bases. The CDR3 extends over 16 amino acids. V lost 2 bases to trimming and J lost 8 bases; unmatched junction nucleotides: 12. Germline CDR1 reads SEHNR; CDR2 reads FQNEAQ (reference sequence).

The gene calls are TRBV10-3 and TRBJ2-7, with 10 bases aligning to TRBD1. The CDR3 contains 14 residues. The J segment lost 1 base and the V segment lost 6 bases, leaving 3 bases of the junction unmatched. Per the germline V gene, CDR1 is ENHRY and CDR2 is SYGVKD. The CDR3 nucleotides are TGTGCCATCAGGCGACAGGGGGCTTCCTACGAGCAGTACTTC. Translating it yields CAIRRQGASYEQYF.

The chain is built from TRBV5-1 and TRBJ2-7, with D unclear. Germline CDR1 reads SGHRS; CDR2 reads YFSETQ. Trimming took 0 bases from V and 0 from J, leaving 7 bases between them. CDR3 length: 14 residues. The CDR3 nucleotides read TGCGCCAGCAGCTTGGGACTGAACTCCTACGAGCAGTACTTC. This sequence encodes CASSLGLNSYEQYF. Variable domain in full (rest from reference TRBV5-1 and TRBJ2-7): KAGVTQTPRYLIKTRGQQVTLSCSPISGHRSVSWYQQTPGQGLQFLFEYFSETQRNKGNFPGRFSGRQFSNSRSEMNVSTLELGDSALYLCASSLGLNSYEQYFGPGTRLTVT.

This chain links TRBV9 with TRBJ1-2, with 8 nucleotides matching TRBD1. The germline CDR1 and CDR2 sequences are SGDLS and YYNGEE. This CDR3 region has 14 residues. The junction had 9 bases not matched to a gene; V was cut back by 4 bases and J by 7 bases. CDR3 sequence (DNA): TGTGCCAGCAGCTCCCGGACAGGGAGTAGTGGCTACACCTTC. Protein product: CASSSRTGSSGYTF.

The chain is built from TRBV5-6 and TRBJ1-1; 8 positions agree with TRBD1. CDR1 and CDR2 from the germline V gene are SGHDT and YYEEEE. The CDR3 length is 15 residues. V trimming: 1 base; J trimming: 2 bases; junction bases outside the gene matches: 4. The CDR3 sequence is CASSLWAGGNTEAFF. CDR3 nucleotides: TGTGCCAGCAGCTTGTGGGCAGGGGGCAACACTGAAGCTTTCTTT.

The CDR3 bases are TGCGCCAGCAGTCCCGGGACTAGCGGTTACACCGGGGAGCTGTTTTTT. Translation gives CASSPGTSGYTGELFF. This chain uses TRBV5-1 with TRBJ2-2, with TRBD2 matching 11 bases. J lost 3 bases, V lost 5 bases, and 6 bases had no gene match. CDR3 length: 16 amino acids. Germline assignment: CDR1 SGHRS and CDR2 YFSETQ.

V is TRBV2 and J is TRBJ1-2, with 9 positions matching TRBD1. The CDR3 has 15 residues. Germline V gives CDR1 SNHLY, CDR2 FYNNEI. J lost 8 bases, V lost 4 bases, and 11 bases had no gene match. This CDR3 reads CASSVIGTGSGGYTF. The CDR3, as DNA: TGTGCCAGCAGTGTGATAGGGACAGGGAGCGGGGGCTACACCTTC.

This rearrangement joins TRBV14 to TRBJ2-1; TRBD2 might be the D (5 bases). This CDR3 contains 12 residues. The germline V gene encodes CDR1 SGHDN and CDR2 FVKESK. V was shortened by 5 bases and J by 4 bases, with 6 bases between the two germline ends. This CDR3 reads CASSGGYNEQFF. In DNA, the CDR3 is TGTGCCAGCAGCGGCGGGTACAATGAGCAGTTCTTC.

The chain employs TRBV6-1 and TRBJ2-7; the D is unclear. The V gene's germline CDR1 is MNHNS and CDR2 SASEGT. The germline V and J ends were trimmed by 3 bases and 2 bases, with 8 bases remaining between them. The length of the CDR3 is 13 residues. The CDR3 loop reads CASSDFGAYEQYF. CDR3 coding DNA: TGTGCCAGCAGTGATTTCGGAGCCTACGAGCAGTACTTC.

This clone appeared a few times. The rearrangement links TRBV5-4 to TRBJ1-2; weak D call: TRBD1 (5 bases). Germline V gene sequence: CDR1 SGHNT, CDR2 YYREEE (reference sequence). The V end was cut by 4 bases, the J end by 1 base, with 20 bases between. CDR3 length: 17 amino acids. The CDR3 DNA is TGTGCCAGCAGCCCCGGAGGGGCCACCCGAATTAACTATGGCTACACCTTC. As protein: CASSPGGATRINYGYTF. Full variable domain (missing parts from reference TRBV5-4 and TRBJ1-2): ETGVTQSPTHLIKTRGQQVTLRCSSQSGHNTVSWYQQALGQGPQFIFQYYREEENGRGNFPPRFSGLQFPNYSSELNVNALELDDSALYLCASSPGGATRINYGYTFGSGTRLTVV.

The CDR3 loop is CASSTNTGENTEAFF. The DNA for the CDR3 is TGTGCCAGCTCTACCAATACAGGCGAGAACACTGAAGCTTTCTTT. The rearrangement joins TRBV18 to TRBJ1-1; possibly TRBD1 for D (5 bases). The CDR3 runs 15 residues. CDR1 KGHSH and CDR2 LQKENI come from the germline V gene. Trimming cost V 6 bases and J 1 base, with 15 bases left between them.

The V call is TRBV19, the J call TRBJ2-5, with D perhaps matching TRBD1 (6 bases). V gave up 6 bases and J gave up 0 bases, with 8 bases separating them. The CDR3 runs 13 residues. The germline CDR1 and CDR2 sequences are LNHDA and SQIVND (reference sequence). DNA of the CDR3: TGTGCCAGTAGAAGGACAGACCAAGAGACCCAGTACTTC. Its protein product is CASRRTDQETQYF.

The chain joins TRBV9 to TRBJ2-7, with 7 bases fitting TRBD1. The J segment lost 4 bases and the V segment lost 3 bases, leaving 7 bases of the junction unmatched. The CDR3 covers 14 residues. Germline CDR1 and CDR2: SGDLS and YYNGEE. The CDR3 spells CASSAQGTGYEQYF. The CDR3 nucleotides read TGTGCCAGCAGCGCACAGGGGACGGGTTACGAGCAGTACTTC.

The rearrangement joins TRBV5-6 to TRBJ2-7; D remains ambiguous. This CDR3 comprises 11 residues. Germline assignment: CDR1 SGHDT and CDR2 YYEEEE. Trimming cost V 2 bases and J 3 bases, with 3 bases left between them. Here the CDR3 reads CASSFLYEQYF. The CDR3 coding sequence is TGTGCCAGCAGCTTCCTCTACGAGCAGTACTTC.

V gene TRBV5-1 combines with J gene TRBJ2-3, with 12 bases lining up with TRBD2. With V trimmed by 4 bases and J by 4 bases, 19 bases remained unmatched. Germline CDR1 is SGHRS and CDR2 is YFSETQ. The CDR3 spans 20 residues. The chain's CDR3 is CASSAIGRARLAGVPDTQYF. In DNA form, the CDR3 reads TGCGCCAGCAGCGCGATAGGACGGGCGAGACTAGCGGGGGTTCCAGATACGCAGTATTTT.

The chain couples TRBV5-4 to TRBJ1-6; D not certain. Germline V gene sequence: CDR1 SGHNT, CDR2 YYREEE (reference sequence). CDR3 length: 15 amino acids. Trimming left V 0 bases short and J 5 bases short, with 9 bases between. In nucleotides, the CDR3 is TGTGCCAGCAGCTTGGGGGCATTTGATAATTCACCCCTCCACTTT. Its translation: CASSLGAFDNSPLHF. Full variable domain (missing parts from reference TRBV5-4 and TRBJ1-6): ETGVTQSPTHLIKTRGQQVTLRCSSQSGHNTVSWYQQALGQGPQFIFQYYREEENGRGNFPPRFSGLQFPNYSSELNVNALELDDSALYLCASSLGAFDNSPLHFGNGTRLTVT.

V gene TRBV2 combines with J gene TRBJ2-1; D call uncertain. Per the germline V gene, CDR1 is SNHLY and CDR2 is FYNNEI. The CDR3 has 11 amino acids. V was cut by 5 bases and J by 9 bases, with 8 bases left in between. CDR3 DNA: TGTGCCAGCAGTACCCGTAGTGAGCAGTTCTTC. Translating it yields CASSTRSEQFF.